This TCR beta chain was identified in a study of blood T cell repertoires in COVID-19. Study background: Acute and convalescent COVID-19 samples came from the United States, Italy and Spain. From T cells, B-cell-depleted T cells, or PBMCs came the material, which was cDNA or gDNA.

The CDR3 runs 16 residues. Between the trimmed V and J ends, which lost 1 base and 4 bases, there was a span of 13 bases. The germline gives CDR1 LGHNA, CDR2 YSLEER. Per the original data handling: Estimation of nucleated cell counts was performed using reference gene primer amplification. Assay used: immunoSEQ multiplex PCR; TCRdb lists only in-frame clones, some missing. V, J and clone size are those of that table, while D and trimming were read from the DNA. This sample yields 200,000 to 300,000 clones, of which roughly 83% are seen a single time; more than 9% belongs to the top ten. V is TRBV4-3 and J is TRBJ1-4; D is perhaps TRBD1 (6 bases). This sequence was found in a man older than 75 with acute or convalescent COVID-19. What was sequenced was peripheral blood. The CDR3 loop reads CASSQAETGLNEKLFF. Written as DNA, the CDR3 is TGCGCCAGCAGCCAAGCGGAGACAGGCCTTAATGAAAAACTGTTTTTT.